Reported below is one T cell receptor (beta chain). TCRdb redid the calling of the RT-PCR reads with MiXCR, one entry per CDR3 protein. Found here are approximately 61,000 distinct CDR3 sequences, 13% of them singletons; the top ten hold more than 25%. These data come from a study of patients and donors after allogeneic stem cell transplantation. Trimming took off 2 bases at V and 2 bases at J, with 9 bases between the two ends. Germline V gives CDR1 SGHTA, CDR2 FQGTGA. The CDR3 contains 15 residues. Sequencing was performed on blood, either unsorted or a sorted T cell fraction (not recorded which). The TCR sequence derives from a human donor who was either an allogeneic HSCT recipient or a stem cell or donor lymphocyte infusion donor (not recorded which). It is not recorded whose cells these are; they may come from a transplant donor. The chain is built from TRBV7-3 and TRBJ2-2, with D hard to call. The CDR3 coding sequence is TGTGCCAGCAGCTTATTAGGTCCAAACACCGGGGAGCTGTTTTTT. It specifies CASSLLGPNTGELFF.